Listed below are T cell receptor beta chains from one sample, sequenced in a study of blood T cells in healthy people across ages. Each CDR3 protein gets one entry after TCRdb re-called the 5' RACE reads with MiXCR. The sample consists of roughly 1,500,000 distinct CDR3 sequences, 35% to 45% of them appearing once. Sequencing was carried out using blood. All receptors come from a young woman in good health. CDR3s include the opening cysteine and the closing phenylalanine or tryptophan. The D gene is left open where the match is weak. Clone size is given for some rows only: seen once, a few or many times, or a class if the clone is expanded.

>TRBJ1-2|.|TRBV12-3/TRBV12-4|.
TGTGCCAGCAGTTTAGGGCAGGGTGTTGTAATCTATGGCTACACCTTC
CASSLGQGVVIYGYTF
>TRBJ2-7|.|TRBV27|.
TGTGCCAGCAGTTTAAGGGGGTTGCGGGAGTACGAGCAGTACTTC
CASSLRGLREYEQYF
>TRBJ1-5|.|TRBV6-1|.
TGTGCCAGCACGGGGAACTTTCAGCCCCAGCATTTT
CASTGNFQPQHF
>TRBJ2-1|TRBD2|TRBV11-2|few
TGTGCCAGCAGCTTAAGTGTGGTGGCGGGAGGGGCTAAGGATGAGCAGTTCTTC
CASSLSVVAGGAKDEQFF
>TRBJ1-2|.|TRBV28|few
TGTGCCAGCAGTAAGACGGATTATGGCTACACCTTC
CASSKTDYGYTF
>TRBJ2-3|.|TRBV3-1|.
TGTGCCAGCAGCCAAGAGAGGGGACCCACAGATACGCAGTATTTT
CASSQERGPTDTQYF
>TRBJ1-4|.|TRBV6-5|.
TGTGCCAGCAGCGCAGACATGAGGGTAGGAGTTCTGTTTTTT
CASSADMRVGVLFF
>TRBJ1-1|.|TRBV7-3|.
TGTGCCAGCAGCTTAAGCTCCTCGAACACTGAAGCTTTCTTT
CASSLSSSNTEAFF
>TRBJ1-2|.|TRBV3-1|.
TGTGCCAGCAGCCACCAAGCCCCCCTTCCTGAGGGCTACACCTTC
CASSHQAPLPEGYTF
>TRBJ1-2|TRBD1|TRBV20-1|many
TGCAGTGCCCCGACAGGGGACTATGGCTACACCTTC
CSAPTGDYGYTF